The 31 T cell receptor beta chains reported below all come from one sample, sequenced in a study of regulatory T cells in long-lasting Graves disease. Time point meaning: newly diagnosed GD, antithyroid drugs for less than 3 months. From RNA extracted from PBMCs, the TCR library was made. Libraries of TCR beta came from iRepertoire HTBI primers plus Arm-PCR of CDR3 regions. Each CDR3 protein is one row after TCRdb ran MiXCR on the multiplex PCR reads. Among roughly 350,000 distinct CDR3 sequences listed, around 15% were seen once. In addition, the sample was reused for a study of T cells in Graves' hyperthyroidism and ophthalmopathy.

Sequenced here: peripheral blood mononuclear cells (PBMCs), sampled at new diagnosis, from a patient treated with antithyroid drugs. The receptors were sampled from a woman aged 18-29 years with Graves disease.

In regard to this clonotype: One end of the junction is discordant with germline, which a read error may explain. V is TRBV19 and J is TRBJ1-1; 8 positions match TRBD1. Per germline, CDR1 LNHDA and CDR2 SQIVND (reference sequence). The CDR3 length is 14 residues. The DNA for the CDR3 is TGTGCCAGTAGGATAGCAGGGGGCGTTGTTGAAGCTTTCTTT. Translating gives CASRIAGGVVEAFF.

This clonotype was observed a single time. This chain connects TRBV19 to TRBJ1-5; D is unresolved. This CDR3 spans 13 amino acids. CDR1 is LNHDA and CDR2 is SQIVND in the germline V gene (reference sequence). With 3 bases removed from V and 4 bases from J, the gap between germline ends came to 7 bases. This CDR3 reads CASSIGANQPQHF. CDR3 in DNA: TGTGCCAGTAGTATTGGAGCGAATCAGCCCCAGCATTTT.

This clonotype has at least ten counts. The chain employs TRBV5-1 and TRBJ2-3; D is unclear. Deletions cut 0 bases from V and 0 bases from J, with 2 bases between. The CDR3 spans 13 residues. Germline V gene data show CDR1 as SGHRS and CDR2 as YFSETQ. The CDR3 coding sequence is TGCGCCAGCAGCTTGGCCAGCACAGATACGCAGTATTTT. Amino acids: CASSLASTDTQYF.

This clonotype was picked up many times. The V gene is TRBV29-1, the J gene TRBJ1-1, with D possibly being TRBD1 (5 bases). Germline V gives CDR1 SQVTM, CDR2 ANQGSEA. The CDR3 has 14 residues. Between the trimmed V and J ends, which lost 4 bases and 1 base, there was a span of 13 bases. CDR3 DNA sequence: TGCAGCGTTGCGAGGGGACGGGCGAACACTGAAGCTTTCTTT. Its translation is CSVARGRANTEAFF.

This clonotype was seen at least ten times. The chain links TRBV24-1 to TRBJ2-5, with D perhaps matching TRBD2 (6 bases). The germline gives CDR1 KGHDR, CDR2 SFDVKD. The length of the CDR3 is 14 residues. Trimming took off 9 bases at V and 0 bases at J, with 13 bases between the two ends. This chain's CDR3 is CATLTAGYQETQYF. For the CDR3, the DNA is TGTGCCACCTTGACCGCGGGGTACCAAGAGACCCAGTACTTC.

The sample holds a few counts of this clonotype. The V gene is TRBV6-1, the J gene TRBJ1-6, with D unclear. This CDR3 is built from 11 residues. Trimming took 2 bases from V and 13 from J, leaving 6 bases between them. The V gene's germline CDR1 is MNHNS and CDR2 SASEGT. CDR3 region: CASSERVPLHF. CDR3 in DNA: TGTGCCAGCAGTGAAAGGGTTCCCCTCCACTTT.

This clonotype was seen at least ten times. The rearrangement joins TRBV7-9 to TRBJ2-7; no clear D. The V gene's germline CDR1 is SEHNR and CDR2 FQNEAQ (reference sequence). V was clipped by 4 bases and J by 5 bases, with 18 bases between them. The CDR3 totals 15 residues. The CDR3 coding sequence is TGTGCCAGCAGCTCATCTTCGGACCCTGGGGACGAGCAGTACTTC. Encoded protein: CASSSSSDPGDEQYF.

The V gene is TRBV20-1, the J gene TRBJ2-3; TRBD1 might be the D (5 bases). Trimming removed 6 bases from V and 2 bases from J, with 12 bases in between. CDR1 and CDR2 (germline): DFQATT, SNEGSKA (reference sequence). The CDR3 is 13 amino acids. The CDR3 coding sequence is TGCAGTGCCGTTGACAGTTACACAGATACGCAGTATTTT. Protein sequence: CSAVDSYTDTQYF.

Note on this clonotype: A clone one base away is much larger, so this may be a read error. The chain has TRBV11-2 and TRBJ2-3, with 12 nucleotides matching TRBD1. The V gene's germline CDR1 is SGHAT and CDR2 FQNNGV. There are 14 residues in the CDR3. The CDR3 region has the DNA TGTTCCAGCAGCTCGGGACAGGGGGCGAATACGCAGTATTTT. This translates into CSSSSGQGANTQYF. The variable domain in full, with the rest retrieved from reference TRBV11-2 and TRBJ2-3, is EAGVAQSPRYKIIEKRQSVAFWCNPISGHATLYWYQQILGQGPKLLIQFQNNGVVDDSQLPKDRFSAERLKGVDSTLKIQPAKLEDSAVYLCSSSSGQGANTQYFGPGTRLTVL.

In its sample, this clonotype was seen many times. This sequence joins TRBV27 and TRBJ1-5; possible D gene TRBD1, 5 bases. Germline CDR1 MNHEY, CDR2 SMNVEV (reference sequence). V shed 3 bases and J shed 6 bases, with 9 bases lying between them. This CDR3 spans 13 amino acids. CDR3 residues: CASSLGEAQPQHF. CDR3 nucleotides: TGTGCCAGCAGTTTGGGGGAGGCTCAGCCCCAGCATTTT.

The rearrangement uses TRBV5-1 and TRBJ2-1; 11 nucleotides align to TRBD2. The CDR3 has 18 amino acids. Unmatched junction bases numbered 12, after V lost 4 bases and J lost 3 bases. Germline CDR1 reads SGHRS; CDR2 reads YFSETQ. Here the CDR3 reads CASSQIPGTSGFYNEQFF. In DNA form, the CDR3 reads TGCGCCAGCAGCCAAATTCCCGGGACTAGCGGATTCTACAATGAGCAGTTCTTC.

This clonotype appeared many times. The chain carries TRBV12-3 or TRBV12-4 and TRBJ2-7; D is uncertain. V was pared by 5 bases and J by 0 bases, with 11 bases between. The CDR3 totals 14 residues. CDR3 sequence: CASSKDGVSYEQYF. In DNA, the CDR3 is TGTGCCAGCAGTAAAGACGGAGTCTCCTACGAGCAGTACTTC.

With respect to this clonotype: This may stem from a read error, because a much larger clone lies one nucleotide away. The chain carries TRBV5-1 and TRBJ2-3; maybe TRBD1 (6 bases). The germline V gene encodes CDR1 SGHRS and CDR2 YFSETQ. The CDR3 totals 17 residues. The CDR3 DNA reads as TGCGCCAGCAGCTTGGCCTTACGGGACATCTCCTCCGATACGCGGTATTTT. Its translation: CASSLALRDISSDTRYF.

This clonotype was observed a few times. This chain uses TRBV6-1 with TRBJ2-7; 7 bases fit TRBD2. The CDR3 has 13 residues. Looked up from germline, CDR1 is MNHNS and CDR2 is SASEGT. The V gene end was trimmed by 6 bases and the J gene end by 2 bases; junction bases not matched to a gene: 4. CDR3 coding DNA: TGTGCCAGCAGACCGGGACTACCCTACGAGCAGTACTTC. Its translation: CASRPGLPYEQYF.

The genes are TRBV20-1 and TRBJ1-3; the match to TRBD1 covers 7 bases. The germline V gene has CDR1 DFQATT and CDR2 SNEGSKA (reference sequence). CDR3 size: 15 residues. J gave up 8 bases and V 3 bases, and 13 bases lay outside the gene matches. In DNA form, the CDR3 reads TGCAGTGCTAGTCAGCCCGGAGGGGGCGGGGACACCATATATTTT. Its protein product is CSASQPGGGGDTIYF.

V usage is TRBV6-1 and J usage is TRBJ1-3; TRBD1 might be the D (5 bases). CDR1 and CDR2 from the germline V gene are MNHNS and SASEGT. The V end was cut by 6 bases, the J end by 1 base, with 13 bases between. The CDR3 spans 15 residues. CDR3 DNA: TGTGCCAGCAGGCCCGCAGGGACTTCTGGAAACACCATATATTTT. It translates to CASRPAGTSGNTIYF.

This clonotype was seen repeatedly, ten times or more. CDR3 loop: CASSRQTNTEAFF. The CDR3 DNA reads as TGTGCCAGCAGTCGCCAGACGAACACTGAAGCTTTCTTT. The V and J genes are TRBV28 and TRBJ1-1; the D is unclear. The CDR3 is made up of 13 amino acids. V dropped 5 bases and J dropped 1 base, with 8 bases sitting between them. Per the germline V gene, CDR1 is MDHEN and CDR2 is SYDVKM.

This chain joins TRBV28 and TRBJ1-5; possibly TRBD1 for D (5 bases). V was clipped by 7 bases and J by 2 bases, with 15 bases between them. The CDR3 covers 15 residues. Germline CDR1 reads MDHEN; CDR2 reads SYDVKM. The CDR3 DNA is TGTGCCAGCACCCAGGCGGGGCGAGGCAATCAGCCCCAGCATTTT. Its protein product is CASTQAGRGNQPQHF. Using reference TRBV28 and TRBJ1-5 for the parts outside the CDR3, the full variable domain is DVKVTQSSRYLVKRTGEKVFLECVQDMDHENMFWYRQDPGLGLRLIYFSYDVKMKEKGDIPEGYSVSREKKERFSLILESASTNQTSMYLCASTQAGRGNQPQHFGDGTRLSIL.

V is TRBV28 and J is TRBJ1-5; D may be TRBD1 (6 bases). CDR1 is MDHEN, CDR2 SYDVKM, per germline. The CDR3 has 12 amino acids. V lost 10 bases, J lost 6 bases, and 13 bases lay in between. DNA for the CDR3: TGTGCCATAACGGGGGGCGGTCAGCCCCAGCATTTT. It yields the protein CAITGGGQPQHF.

CDR3 amino acids: CASSRPGPQANYGYTF. In nucleotides, the CDR3 is TGTGCCAGCAGCCGCCCGGGGCCCCAAGCTAACTATGGCTACACCTTC. V usage is TRBV28 and J usage is TRBJ1-2; perhaps TRBD1 as D (5 bases). Germline values: CDR1 MDHEN, CDR2 SYDVKM. V dropped 6 bases and J dropped 0 bases, with 17 bases sitting between them. CDR3 length: 16 amino acids.

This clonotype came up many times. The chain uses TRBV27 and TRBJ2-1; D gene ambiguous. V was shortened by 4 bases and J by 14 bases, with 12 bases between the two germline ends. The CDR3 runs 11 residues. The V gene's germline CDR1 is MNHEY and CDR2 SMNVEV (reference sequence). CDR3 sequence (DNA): TGTGCCAGCAGTTCTCTAGATGGGGAGTTCTTC. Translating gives CASSSLDGEFF.

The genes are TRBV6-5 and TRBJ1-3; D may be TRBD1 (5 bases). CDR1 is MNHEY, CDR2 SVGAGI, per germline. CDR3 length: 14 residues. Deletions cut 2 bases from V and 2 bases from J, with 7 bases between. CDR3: CASSYGGTGNTIYF. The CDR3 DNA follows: TGTGCCAGCAGTTACGGGGGAACTGGAAACACCATATATTTT.

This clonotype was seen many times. The CDR3 sequence: CASRDSLNYGYTF. The CDR3 coding sequence is TGTGCCAGCAGGGACAGCCTAAACTATGGCTACACCTTC. V is TRBV6-1 and J is TRBJ1-2; the D gene is possibly TRBD1 (6 bases). The V end was cut by 6 bases, the J end by 2 bases, with 10 bases between. The germline V gene has CDR1 MNHNS and CDR2 SASEGT. The CDR3 has 13 amino acids.

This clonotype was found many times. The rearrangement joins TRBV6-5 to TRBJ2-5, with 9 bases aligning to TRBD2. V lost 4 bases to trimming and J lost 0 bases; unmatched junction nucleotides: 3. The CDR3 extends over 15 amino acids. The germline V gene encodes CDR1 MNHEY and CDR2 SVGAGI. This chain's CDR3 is CASSLRLADQETQYF. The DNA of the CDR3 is TGTGCCAGCAGTTTGAGACTAGCGGACCAAGAGACCCAGTACTTC.

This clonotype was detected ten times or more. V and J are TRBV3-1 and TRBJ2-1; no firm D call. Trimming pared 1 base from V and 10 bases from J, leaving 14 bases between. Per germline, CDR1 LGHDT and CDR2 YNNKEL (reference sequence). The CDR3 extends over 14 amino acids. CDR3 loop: CASSQVNRVREQFF. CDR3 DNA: TGTGCCAGCAGCCAAGTCAATAGGGTCCGGGAGCAGTTCTTC.

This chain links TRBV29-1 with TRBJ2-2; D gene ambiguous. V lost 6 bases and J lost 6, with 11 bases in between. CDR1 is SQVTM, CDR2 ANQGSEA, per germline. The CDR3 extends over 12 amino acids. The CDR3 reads CSVPLDSGELFF. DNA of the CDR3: TGCAGCGTCCCTCTAGATTCCGGGGAGCTGTTTTTT.

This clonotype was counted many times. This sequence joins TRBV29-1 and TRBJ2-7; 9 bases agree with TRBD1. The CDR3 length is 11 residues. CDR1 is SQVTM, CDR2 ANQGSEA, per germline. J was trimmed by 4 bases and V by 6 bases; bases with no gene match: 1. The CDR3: CSVDRGYEQYF. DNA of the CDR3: TGCAGCGTGGACAGGGGATACGAGCAGTACTTC.

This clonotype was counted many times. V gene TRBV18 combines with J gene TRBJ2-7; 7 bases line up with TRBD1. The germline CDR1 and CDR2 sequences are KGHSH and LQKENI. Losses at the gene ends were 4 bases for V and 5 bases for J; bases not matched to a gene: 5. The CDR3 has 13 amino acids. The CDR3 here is CASSRDSVDEQYF. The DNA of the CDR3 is TGTGCCAGCTCACGGGACAGTGTCGACGAGCAGTACTTC.

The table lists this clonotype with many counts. CDR3 protein: CAWSVGTSGGPVFF. The CDR3 DNA reads TGTGCCTGGAGTGTAGGGACTAGCGGGGGGCCGGTGTTCTTC. The chain recombines TRBV30 with TRBJ2-1, with 15 bases fitting TRBD2. Trimming took 0 bases from V and 15 from J; bases not matched to a gene: 6. The length of the CDR3 is 14 residues. Per the germline V gene, CDR1 is GTSNPN and CDR2 is SVGIG (reference sequence).

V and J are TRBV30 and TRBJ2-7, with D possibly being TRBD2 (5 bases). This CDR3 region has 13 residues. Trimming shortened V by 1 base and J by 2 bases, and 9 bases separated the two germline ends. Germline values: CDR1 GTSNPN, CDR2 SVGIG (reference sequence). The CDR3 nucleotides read TGTGCCTGGAGTGGGGGAGCAACCTACGAGCAGTACTTC. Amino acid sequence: CAWSGGATYEQYF.

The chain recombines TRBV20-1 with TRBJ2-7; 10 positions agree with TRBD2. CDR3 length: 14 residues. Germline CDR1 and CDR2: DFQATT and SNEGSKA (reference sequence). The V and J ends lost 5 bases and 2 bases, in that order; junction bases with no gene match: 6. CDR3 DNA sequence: TGCAGTGCTGGAACTAGCGGGAATACCTACGAGCAGTACTTC. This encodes CSAGTSGNTYEQYF.